This T cell receptor beta chain stems from a study of blood T cells in healthy people across ages. For the second PCR, which ran for roughly 7 to 11 cycles, a sample-barcoded 5' primer and a J-beta primer mix were used. A tag from a template-switch adaptor with 12 random nucleotides marked each cDNA molecule. TCRdb re-analysed the 5' RACE reads in MiXCR, keeping a single row per CDR3 protein. The sample shows around 1,800,000 distinct CDR3 sequences, around 42% of them seen only once. Germline CDR1 LGHNA, CDR2 YSLEER. This CDR3 region has 16 residues. V lost 4 bases, J lost 2 bases, and 17 bases lay in between. This clonotype was counted between two and nine times.

This receptor was obtained from a human donor in good health. This sequence joins TRBV4-3 and TRBJ1-2, with D uncertain. Sequenced material: blood. Here the CDR3 DNA reads TGCGCCAGCAGCCTAAAGAAGCAGGTCCTGAACTATGGCTACACCTTC. As protein: CASSLKKQVLNYGYTF.